The 5 T cell receptor beta chains below come from one sample, sequenced in a study of control samples from healthy donors and cancer patients. Method: immunoSEQ multiplex PCR; TCRdb's copy keeps in-frame clones and lacks some. The sample table includes approximately 190,000 clones. The material sequenced was blood. All receptors come from a woman in her twenties or thirties in good health.

V is TRBV5-4 and J is TRBJ1-1; D unresolved. V was clipped by 0 bases and J by 1 base, with 4 bases between them. Germline V gene sequence: CDR1 SGHNT, CDR2 YYREEE (reference sequence). This CDR3 region has 13 residues. CDR3 DNA sequence: TGTGCCAGCAGCTTGGGTTCGAACACTGAAGCTTTCTTT. Protein: CASSLGSNTEAFF. The full variable domain, in which reference TRBV5-4 and TRBJ1-1 provide the parts outside the CDR3, is ETGVTQSPTHLIKTRGQQVTLRCSSQSGHNTVSWYQQALGQGPQFIFQYYREEENGRGNFPPRFSGLQFPNYSSELNVNALELDDSALYLCASSLGSNTEAFFGQGTRLTVV.

The V gene is TRBV21-1, the J gene TRBJ2-5; no DNA check was done on the table's D call, TRBD1. TRBV21-1 is a pseudogene. The length of the CDR3 is 16 residues. The CDR3, as DNA: TGTGCCAGCAGCAAAGTAGGACAGACCGACCAAGAGACCCAGTACTTC. Translation: CASSKVGQTDQETQYF.

The rearrangement links TRBV23-1 to TRBJ2-1; 7 positions match TRBD2. TRBV23-1 has ORF status, its function being uncertain. V gave up 4 bases and J gave up 5 bases; unmatched junction bases: 20. This CDR3 spans 19 amino acids. The CDR3 spells CASSPRWEGWFCLHNEQFF. The CDR3 DNA sequence: TGCGCCAGCAGTCCCCGTTGGGAGGGCTGGTTCTGTCTCCACAATGAGCAGTTCTTC.

J is TRBJ1-1 and V is TRBV18; tentatively, D is TRBD1 (5 bases). Germline V lookup: CDR1 KGHSH, CDR2 LQKENI. Trimming left V 3 bases short and J 4 bases short, with 15 bases between. The CDR3 runs to 15 residues. CDR3 sequence: CASSPPRRDGTEAFF. CDR3 nucleotides: TGTGCCAGCTCACCTCCACGCAGGGACGGCACTGAAGCTTTCTTT. The full variable domain, rest sourced from reference TRBV18 and TRBJ1-1, is NAGVMQNPRHLVRRRGQEARLRCSPMKGHSHVYWYRQLPEEGLKFMVYLQKENIIDESGMPKERFSAEFPKEGPSILRIQQVVRGDSAAYFCASSPPRRDGTEAFFGQGTRLTVV.

The chain uses TRBV18 and TRBJ1-6, with D maybe TRBD1 (5 bases). The CDR3 is 16 amino acids. V lost 3 bases to trimming and J lost 0 bases, with 9 bases between them. Germline V gene lookup returns CDR1 KGHSH and CDR2 LQKENI. In nucleotides, the CDR3 is TGTGCCAGCTCACCGGGGGAAAGCTCCTATAATTCACCCCTCCACTTT. It yields the protein CASSPGESSYNSPLHF.